The present T cell receptor (beta chain) was sequenced within a study of blood T cell repertoires in COVID-19. The overall study: T cells, B-cell-depleted T cells, or PBMCs provided the cDNA or gDNA that served as material.

Ages ranged from about 18 to 90 years, with residence in about 24 US areas. TCRdb's table, derived via immunoSEQ multiplex PCR, lists solely in-frame clones and lacks some. The sample has hundreds of thousands of clones, roughly nine tenths seen once. V lost 7 bases to trimming and J lost 4 bases, with 13 bases between them. The CDR3 runs to 14 residues. The V gene's germline CDR1 is MNHEY and CDR2 SVGAGI. Specimen: PBMCs or T cells enriched from blood (not recorded which). This chain connects TRBV6-5 to TRBJ1-4, with no clear D. The sequence was collected from a woman under 30 who had recovered from COVID-19. The CDR3 sequence is CASTTRSFNEKLFF. The CDR3 bases are TGTGCCAGCACAACCCGCAGTTTTAATGAAAAACTGTTTTTT.